These 14 T cell receptor beta chains were sequenced from one sample in a study of OX40 agonist ivuxolimab in advanced cancers. Only in-frame clones appear in the TCRdb table, and some are missing; sequencing was by immunoSEQ multiplex PCR. The sample records roughly 30,000 clones, 75% to 90% being singletons. The sequenced sample was CD4+ or CD8+ T cells sorted from blood, obtained in a trial of the OX40 agonist ivuxolimab. The receptors derive from an adult with an advanced solid tumor such as melanoma, head and neck, liver or kidney cancer.

The chain has TRBV10-3 and TRBJ1-1; a possible D gene is TRBD1 (5 bases). V was cut by 5 bases and J by 8 bases, with 9 bases left in between. The germline CDR1 and CDR2 sequences are ENHRY and SYGVKD. The CDR3 loop spans 11 amino acids. The CDR3 here is CAISQNREAFF. As DNA, the CDR3 is TGTGCCATCAGTCAGAACAGGGAAGCTTTCTTT.

The J gene is TRBJ2-1, the V gene TRBV6-5, with 8 bases identical to TRBD2. The CDR3 runs to 14 residues. Germline lookup yields CDR1 MNHEY and CDR2 SVGAGI. V lost 4 bases, J lost 4 bases, and 3 bases stayed unmatched. The CDR3 DNA reads as TGTGCCAGCAGTTCGACTAGCGAGTACAATGAGCAGTTCTTC. Amino acid sequence: CASSSTSEYNEQFF.

This clone was counted once. This chain connects TRBV27 to TRBJ2-1; 10 bases are a match to TRBD1. Germline V CDR1 and CDR2: MNHEY, SMNVEV (reference sequence). There are 15 residues in the CDR3. V lost 0 bases, J lost 7 bases, and 3 bases stayed unmatched. The CDR3 nucleotides read TGTGCCAGCAGTTTATCTGGGACAGGGGAAAATGAGCAGTTCTTC. This codes for CASSLSGTGENEQFF.

The chain has TRBV19 and TRBJ2-1; unclear D gene. Looked up from germline, CDR1 is LNHDA and CDR2 is SQIVND (reference sequence). V gave up 0 bases and J gave up 5 bases, with 8 bases separating them. CDR3 size: 14 residues. The CDR3 DNA follows: TGTGCCAGTAGTATAGATCGCTGGCACAATGAGCAGTTCTTC. This gives the protein CASSIDRWHNEQFF.

This chain joins TRBV27 and TRBJ2-1; 13 bases are shared with TRBD2. Trimming cost V 5 bases and J 6 bases; bases outside gene matches: 4. Germline V CDR1 and CDR2: MNHEY, SMNVEV (reference sequence). CDR3 length: 15 residues. CDR3 DNA sequence: TGTGCCAGCAGTCCACTAGCGGGAGGGCCCAATGAGCAGTTCTTC. This sequence encodes CASSPLAGGPNEQFF.

This rearrangement joins TRBV19 to TRBJ2-1; the match to TRBD2 covers 12 bases. CDR3 length equals 16 residues. V was pared by 8 bases and J by 8 bases, with 13 bases of the junction left unmatched. Germline loops: CDR1 LNHDA, CDR2 SQIVND (reference sequence). The CDR3 loop is CASGAQTSGSSYEQFF. In nucleotides, the CDR3 is TGTGCCAGTGGAGCTCAGACTAGCGGGAGTTCATATGAGCAGTTCTTC.

V gene TRBV28 combines with J gene TRBJ1-5; 7 bases align to TRBD1. This CDR3 is 16 amino acids long. V trimming: 6 bases; J trimming: 5 bases; junction bases outside the gene matches: 13. From germline, CDR1 is MDHEN and CDR2 SYDVKM. DNA of the CDR3: TGTGCCAGCAGCGACCGAAAAACAGGGGATTATCAGCCCCAGCATTTT. Translation gives CASSDRKTGDYQPQHF.

The chain couples TRBV6-5 to TRBJ1-1; D uncertain. This CDR3 contains 13 residues. V was clipped by 1 base and J by 1 base, with 4 bases between them. Per the germline V gene, CDR1 is MNHEY and CDR2 is SVGAGI. The CDR3 bases are TGTGCCAGCAGTTACTGGGGGAACACTGAAGCTTTCTTT. This codes for CASSYWGNTEAFF.

This chain connects TRBV6-1 to TRBJ2-1, with 8 bases aligning to TRBD2. This CDR3 contains 15 residues. Germline CDR1 is MNHNS and CDR2 is SASEGT. V lost 5 bases to trimming and J lost 9 bases; unmatched junction nucleotides: 12. Written as DNA, the CDR3 is TGTGCCAGCAGTCCCCCGGGGGGGGAGATAGGTGAGCAGTTCTTC. Protein: CASSPPGGEIGEQFF.

The chain joins TRBV9 to TRBJ2-2; the match to TRBD2 covers 12 bases. The CDR3 totals 17 residues. Germline loops: CDR1 SGDLS, CDR2 YYNGEE. V lost 0 bases and J lost 5; bases outside the gene matches: 5. Here the CDR3 DNA reads TGTGCCAGCAGCGTAGGGACTAGCGGGAAAAATACCGGGGAGCTGTTTTTT. As protein: CASSVGTSGKNTGELFF.

This rearrangement joins TRBV12-2 to TRBJ2-1; no check of the table's D call, TRBD2, against the DNA was made. TRBV12-2 is assigned pseudogene status. This CDR3 region has 17 residues. This chain's CDR3 is CASRNRPSGRPHNEQFF. The CDR3 nucleotides read TGTGCAAGTCGCAATCGGCCTAGCGGGAGACCTCACAATGAGCAGTTCTTC.

This clone was picked up one time. The chain uses TRBV7-5 and TRBJ2-5; TRBD2, the D gene given by the table, was not confirmed from the DNA. TRBV7-5 is a pseudogene locus. This CDR3 is 17 amino acids long. The CDR3 protein is CARSLGRLRGPEETQYF. The DNA of the CDR3 is TGTGCCAGAAGCTTAGGCCGCCTTCGGGGTCCGGAAGAGACCCAGTACTTC.

The chain couples TRBV4-3 to TRBJ1-5; 8 nucleotides align to TRBD1. Losses at the gene ends were 4 bases for V and 5 bases for J; bases not matched to a gene: 4. This CDR3 contains 14 residues. The germline gives CDR1 LGHNA, CDR2 YSLEER. This CDR3 reads CASSLTGGDQPQHF. CDR3 coding DNA: TGCGCCAGCAGCCTTACAGGGGGAGATCAGCCCCAGCATTTT.

The chain has TRBV7-9 and TRBJ1-2, with D unresolved. The V gene's germline CDR1 is SEHNR and CDR2 FQNEAQ (reference sequence). The CDR3 totals 13 residues. With 2 bases removed from V and 8 bases from J, the gap between germline ends came to 12 bases. Written as DNA, the CDR3 is TGTGCCAGCAGCTTATCGAACCTGGAAGGCTACACCTTC. This sequence encodes CASSLSNLEGYTF.